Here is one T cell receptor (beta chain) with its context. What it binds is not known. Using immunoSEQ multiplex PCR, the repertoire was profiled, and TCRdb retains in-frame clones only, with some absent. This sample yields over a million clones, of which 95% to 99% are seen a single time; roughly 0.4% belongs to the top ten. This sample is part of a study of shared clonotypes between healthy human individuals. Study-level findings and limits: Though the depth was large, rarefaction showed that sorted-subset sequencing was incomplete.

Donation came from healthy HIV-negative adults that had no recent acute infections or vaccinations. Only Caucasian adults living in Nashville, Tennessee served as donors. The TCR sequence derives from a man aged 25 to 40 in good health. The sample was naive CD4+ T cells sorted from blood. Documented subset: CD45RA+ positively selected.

DNA of the CDR3: TGTGCCAGCAGTATGACAAACCTAAGGGAGCAGTACTTC. It specifies CASSMTNLREQYF. This chain links TRBV28 with TRBJ2-7; D is unresolved. The CDR3 is 13 amino acids. Germline V lookup: CDR1 MDHEN, CDR2 SYDVKM. Trimming cost V 5 bases and J 7 bases, with 15 bases left between them.